This T cell receptor (beta chain) came from a study of monozygotic twins with cystic fibrosis. Study background: With around 14 PCR cycles, barcoded libraries came from around 2.9 micrograms of fragmented DNA. Whole-study findings and limits: Monozygotic CF twins shared more identical nucleotide clonotypes than unrelated patients. Age, concordance and disease severity did not associate with shared CDR3 numbers. Co-twins had the most similar V usage for 13 of 16 pairs, J for 8.

Only in-frame clones appear in the TCRdb table, and some are missing; sequencing was by immunoSEQ multiplex PCR. The table includes around 23,000 clones, 85% to 95% detected once. Concerning this clone itself: What it binds is unknown.

The TCR comes from a girl aged 2 to 9 with cystic fibrosis. Sequenced input: blood.

The CDR3 DNA reads as TGTGCCAGCAGTTACTTACTAGCGGGAAGTGGGAAGACCCAGTACTTC. It codes for CASSYLLAGSGKTQYF. The rearrangement uses TRBV6-5 and TRBJ2-5; 10 bases are shared with TRBD2. This CDR3 comprises 16 residues. Germline V CDR1 and CDR2: MNHEY, SVGAGI. V trimming: 1 base; J trimming: 6 bases; junction bases outside the gene matches: 8.